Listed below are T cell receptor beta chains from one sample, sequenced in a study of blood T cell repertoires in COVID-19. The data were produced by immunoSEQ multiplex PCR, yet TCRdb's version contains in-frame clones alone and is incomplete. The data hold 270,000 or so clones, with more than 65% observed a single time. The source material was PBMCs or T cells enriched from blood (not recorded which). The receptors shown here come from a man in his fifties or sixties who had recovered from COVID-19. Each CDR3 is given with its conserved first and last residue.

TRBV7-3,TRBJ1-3,CASSLEPPGNTIYF
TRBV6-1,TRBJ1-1,CASSEERVRAFF
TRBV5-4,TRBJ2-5,CASSLEERETQYF
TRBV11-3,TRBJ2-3,CASSSILASGTDTQYF
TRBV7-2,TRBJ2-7,CASSYREGGSYEQYF
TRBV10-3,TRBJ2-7,CAIRELDRQGHEQYF
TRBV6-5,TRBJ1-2,CASSYRDRGGYTF
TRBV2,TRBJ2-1,CASIEQFF
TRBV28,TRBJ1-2,CASSQMTEGSDYGYTF
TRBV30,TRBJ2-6,CAWTQGVSLTGANVLTF
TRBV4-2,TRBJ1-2,CASSQDFTGTAGGYTF
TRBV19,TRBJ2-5,CASSPGLARETQYF
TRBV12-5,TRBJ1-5,CASGQGPNQPQHF
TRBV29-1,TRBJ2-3,CSASDSFTDTQYF
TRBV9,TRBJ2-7,CASSVSSLAGYYEQYF
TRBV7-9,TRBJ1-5,CASSLWAGENQPQHF
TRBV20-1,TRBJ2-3,CSASYSGRGFRSTDTQYF
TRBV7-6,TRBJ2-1,CASSPGAYRGPYNEQFF
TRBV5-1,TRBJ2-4,CASSLGLAGRKNIQYF
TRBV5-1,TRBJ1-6,CASRIQQVNSPLHF
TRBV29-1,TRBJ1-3,CSVDSAGTGDTIYF
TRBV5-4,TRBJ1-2,CASLGQAPNYGYTF
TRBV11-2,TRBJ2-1,CASSPSSGYYNEQFF